Listed below are T cell receptor beta chains from one sample, sequenced in a study of blood T cell dynamics during melanoma immunotherapy. Sequencing used immunoSEQ multiplex PCR; TCRdb keeps in-frame clones, though not all of them. This sample has about 13,000 clones, with just under 90% found just once. Specimen: blood, collected from a patient treated with checkpoint blockade. The receptors originated from a human donor with melanoma. Each CDR3 is given with its conserved first and last residue. The D gene is left open where the match is weak. Part of the rows lack a size; the others show once, few, many or a class for expanded clones.

d_call: -; j_call: TRBJ1-5; v_call: TRBV7-9; clone_size: -; cdr3_nt: TGTGCCAGCAGCTTTAACAGTCCTAATCAGCCCCAGCATTTT; cdr3_aa: CASSFNSPNQPQHF
d_call: TRBD2; j_call: TRBJ2-1; v_call: TRBV5-1; clone_size: -; cdr3_nt: TGCGCCAGCAGCTTAGCTAGCGGGTACAATGAGCAGTTCTTC; cdr3_aa: CASSLASGYNEQFF
d_call: -; j_call: TRBJ1-2; v_call: TRBV15; clone_size: -; cdr3_nt: TGTGCCACCAGCAGAGAACCAGCCTATGGCTACACCTTC; cdr3_aa: CATSREPAYGYTF
d_call: -; j_call: TRBJ2-1; v_call: TRBV18; clone_size: -; cdr3_nt: TGTGCCAGCTCGGACACACAGGGCCGGAATGAGCAGTTCTTC; cdr3_aa: CASSDTQGRNEQFF
d_call: -; j_call: TRBJ2-1; v_call: TRBV14; clone_size: -; cdr3_nt: TGTGCCAGCAGCCATGATTGGAGAAACGAGCAGTTCTTC; cdr3_aa: CASSHDWRNEQFF
d_call: -; j_call: TRBJ2-7; v_call: TRBV11-2; clone_size: -; cdr3_nt: TGTGCCAGCAGCTTAGCGAGCAAGTACGAGCAGTACTTC; cdr3_aa: CASSLASKYEQYF
d_call: -; j_call: TRBJ1-5; v_call: TRBV19; clone_size: -; cdr3_nt: TGTGCCAGTAGTCTGGAAGGGCACAATCAGCCCCAGCATTTT; cdr3_aa: CASSLEGHNQPQHF
d_call: TRBD1; j_call: TRBJ1-1; v_call: TRBV6-5; clone_size: once; cdr3_nt: TGTGCCAGCAGTTTACAGGGGGCGCGGACTTTCTTT; cdr3_aa: CASSLQGARTFF
d_call: -; j_call: TRBJ2-5; v_call: TRBV6-5; clone_size: -; cdr3_nt: TGTGCCAGCAACAGAAAGGGGAGTAGGGAGACCCAGTACTTC; cdr3_aa: CASNRKGSRETQYF
d_call: -; j_call: TRBJ1-5; v_call: TRBV27; clone_size: -; cdr3_nt: TGTGCCAGCAGTTCCCGGGACCCAAATCAGCCCCAGCATTTT; cdr3_aa: CASSSRDPNQPQHF
d_call: -; j_call: TRBJ1-2; v_call: TRBV20-1; clone_size: once; cdr3_nt: TGCAGTGCTAGCCGGGCCTCACAGTACACCTTC; cdr3_aa: CSASRASQYTF
d_call: -; j_call: TRBJ1-1; v_call: TRBV7-3; clone_size: -; cdr3_nt: TGTGCCAGCAGCTTAACTGGTTCGGCCACTGAAGCTTTCTTT; cdr3_aa: CASSLTGSATEAFF
d_call: -; j_call: TRBJ2-7; v_call: TRBV25-1; clone_size: -; cdr3_nt: TGTGCCAGCAGTGGCTCCCGGACCCCCTACGAGCCGTACTTC; cdr3_aa: CASSGSRTPYEPYF
d_call: -; j_call: TRBJ2-5; v_call: TRBV11-2; clone_size: -; cdr3_nt: TGTGCCAGCAGCTTCTCAATTGGGCAGCAAGAGACCCAGTACTTC; cdr3_aa: CASSFSIGQQETQYF
d_call: TRBD1; j_call: TRBJ1-1; v_call: TRBV9; clone_size: -; cdr3_nt: TGTGCCAGCAGCGGGGGACAGGGGGAAACTGAAGCTTTCTTT; cdr3_aa: CASSGGQGETEAFF
d_call: -; j_call: TRBJ1-1; v_call: TRBV18; clone_size: -; cdr3_nt: TGTGCCAGCTCACCCGATTCGGGAGGTGAAGCTTTCTTT; cdr3_aa: CASSPDSGGEAFF
d_call: TRBD2; j_call: TRBJ2-7; v_call: TRBV28; clone_size: few; cdr3_nt: TGTGCCAGCAGACTAGCGGGACTCAGCTCCTACGAGCAGTACTTC; cdr3_aa: CASRLAGLSSYEQYF
d_call: TRBD2; j_call: TRBJ2-2; v_call: TRBV4-3; clone_size: -; cdr3_nt: TGCGCCAGCAGCCCGGGACTAGCGGGCACCGGGGAGCTGTTTTTT; cdr3_aa: CASSPGLAGTGELFF
d_call: -; j_call: TRBJ1-3; v_call: TRBV7-9; clone_size: -; cdr3_nt: TGTGCCAGCAGCTTGAGGGGATCTGGAAACACCATATATTTT; cdr3_aa: CASSLRGSGNTIYF
d_call: TRBD1; j_call: TRBJ1-1; v_call: TRBV7-8; clone_size: -; cdr3_nt: TGTGCCAGCAGTAACCGACAGGGACGGACTGAAGCTTTCTTT; cdr3_aa: CASSNRQGRTEAFF
d_call: -; j_call: TRBJ2-2; v_call: TRBV27; clone_size: -; cdr3_nt: TGTGCCAGCAGTTTAGGGCAAAGGAACACCGGGGAGCTGTTTTTT; cdr3_aa: CASSLGQRNTGELFF
d_call: -; j_call: TRBJ1-1; v_call: TRBV4-3; clone_size: -; cdr3_nt: TGCGCCAGCAGCCAAGCGAAGATTATGAACACTGAAGCTTTCTTT; cdr3_aa: CASSQAKIMNTEAFF
d_call: TRBD1; j_call: TRBJ2-3; v_call: TRBV7-9; clone_size: -; cdr3_nt: TGTGCCAGCAGCCCCGATAACTGGGACAGGGGCTTCACAGATACGCAGTATTTT; cdr3_aa: CASSPDNWDRGFTDTQYF
d_call: -; j_call: TRBJ2-7; v_call: TRBV19; clone_size: -; cdr3_nt: TGTGCCAGTAGTAGACCAGGGGATCCCAACGAGCAGTACTTC; cdr3_aa: CASSRPGDPNEQYF
d_call: TRBD2; j_call: TRBJ2-3; v_call: TRBV6-6; clone_size: -; cdr3_nt: TGTGCCAGCAGGAGACTAGCGGGAGCAGATACGCAGTATTTT; cdr3_aa: CASRRLAGADTQYF
d_call: -; j_call: TRBJ1-2; v_call: TRBV2; clone_size: -; cdr3_nt: TGTGCCAGCAGTGAAGGTGGGAAGGGTGACTATGGCTACACCTTC; cdr3_aa: CASSEGGKGDYGYTF
d_call: -; j_call: TRBJ2-7; v_call: TRBV7-9; clone_size: -; cdr3_nt: TGTGCCAGCAGCTTAGCGTCAACAGGGAGGTACGAGCAGTACTTC; cdr3_aa: CASSLASTGRYEQYF